What follows are 29 T cell receptor beta chains derived from one specimen sequenced in a study of blood T cell repertoires in COVID-19. Sequencing was performed with immunoSEQ multiplex PCR; in TCRdb, only in-frame clones are kept and a portion is missing. The repertoire holds 310,000 or so clones, with 85% to 90% as singletons. Sequencing input: peripheral blood. These receptors all come from a woman between 45 and 60 years old with active or convalescent COVID-19.

This chain links TRBV4-3 with TRBJ1-5; D is unclear. In germline, CDR1 is LGHNA, CDR2 YSLEER. The germline V and J ends were trimmed by 0 bases and 2 bases, with 8 bases remaining between them. This CDR3 spans 15 amino acids. CDR3 in amino acids: CASSQDHGGNQPQHF. CDR3 nucleotides: TGCGCCAGCAGCCAAGATCACGGGGGCAATCAGCCCCAGCATTTT.

The V gene is TRBV13, the J gene TRBJ1-2, with TRBD1 matching over 7 bases. Germline V lookup: CDR1 PRHDT, CDR2 FYEKMQ (reference sequence). V lost 1 base, J lost 4 bases, and 6 bases stayed unmatched. CDR3 length: 15 residues. CDR3 in amino acids: CASSLADRVGYGYTF. In nucleotides, the CDR3 is TGTGCCAGCAGCTTAGCTGACAGGGTTGGCTATGGCTACACCTTC.

The chain combines TRBV5-5 with TRBJ2-3; 10 positions agree with TRBD1. The CDR3 length is 16 residues. J was trimmed by 1 base and V by 2 bases; bases with no gene match: 4. Germline CDR1 SGHKS, CDR2 YYEKEE (reference sequence). CDR3 loop: CASSLVGTGGTDTQYF. The CDR3 DNA reads TGTGCCAGCAGCTTAGTCGGGACAGGGGGCACAGATACGCAGTATTTT.

This clone has just one count. J is TRBJ2-1 and V is TRBV19, with 13 bases lining up with TRBD2. The V gene's germline CDR1 is LNHDA and CDR2 SQIVND (reference sequence). V was pared by 10 bases and J by 5 bases, with 5 bases of the junction left unmatched. The CDR3 is 14 amino acids. This chain's CDR3 is CAISGTSGDNEQFF. CDR3 bases: TGTGCCATCTCCGGGACTAGCGGGGACAATGAGCAGTTCTTC. Variable domain in full (rest from reference TRBV19 and TRBJ2-1): DGGITQSPKYLFRKEGQNVTLSCEQNLNHDAMYWYRQDPGQGLRLIYYSQIVNDFQKGDIAEGYSVSREKKESFPLTVTSAQKNPTAFYLCAISGTSGDNEQFFGPGTRLTVL.

The chain recombines TRBV7-9 with TRBJ2-7, with D perhaps TRBD1 (6 bases). CDR1 is SEHNR, CDR2 FQNEAQ, per germline (reference sequence). CDR3 length: 12 amino acids. The V end lost 2 bases, the J end lost 5 bases, and 7 bases lay between the germline ends. The CDR3 here is CASSLYRDEQYF. The CDR3 nucleotides are TGTGCCAGCAGCTTATACAGGGACGAGCAGTACTTC.

The J gene is TRBJ2-1, the V gene TRBV4-1, with D perhaps matching TRBD2 (7 bases). CDR3 length equals 16 residues. Trimming removed 0 bases at V and 2 bases at J, with 11 bases between. Germline assignment: CDR1 MGHRA and CDR2 YSYEKL. For the CDR3, the DNA is TGCGCCAGCAGCCAAGAAGGGGGAGGGCCCTACAATGAGCAGTTCTTC. This encodes CASSQEGGGPYNEQFF.

This chain links TRBV3-1 (or the pseudogene TRBV3-2) with TRBJ1-1; 7 bases agree with TRBD1. The CDR3 runs to 12 residues. J was trimmed by 11 bases and V by 3 bases; bases with no gene match: 6. The germline V gene encodes CDR1 LGHDT and CDR2 YNNKEL (reference sequence). DNA of the CDR3: TGTGCCAGCAGCCAGAGGGGGCGGGTTGCTTTCTTT. It is translated as CASSQRGRVAFF.

The chain couples TRBV9 to TRBJ1-5; possible D gene TRBD1, 5 bases. The CDR3 is 15 residues long. The V gene's germline CDR1 is SGDLS and CDR2 YYNGEE. The V end lost 0 bases, the J end lost 5 bases, and 12 bases lay between the germline ends. CDR3 nucleotide sequence: TGTGCCAGCAGCGTAGGTTTGACAGACGATCAGCCCCAGCATTTT. Its protein product is CASSVGLTDDQPQHF.

This clone turned up a few times. The chain has TRBV7-2 and TRBJ1-5; the match to TRBD1 covers 9 bases. The length of the CDR3 is 14 residues. Germline loops: CDR1 SGHTA, CDR2 FQGNSA. The V segment lost 5 bases and the J segment 6 bases; nucleotides outside the gene matches: 5. The CDR3 is CASSTRQGGQPQHF. CDR3 DNA: TGTGCCAGCAGCACTCGACAGGGGGGTCAGCCCCAGCATTTT.

This clone was observed a single time. The chain combines TRBV19 with TRBJ1-2, with TRBD1 matching 10 bases. V lost 3 bases, J lost 3 bases, and 10 bases stayed unmatched. The CDR3 length is 17 residues. The V gene's germline CDR1 is LNHDA and CDR2 SQIVND (reference sequence). The CDR3 spells CASSIRVRTGGYYGYTF. The CDR3, as DNA: TGTGCCAGTAGTATCCGTGTGCGGACAGGGGGTTACTATGGCTACACCTTC.

This rearrangement joins TRBV2 to TRBJ2-3, with TRBD2 identical over 7 bases. The V and J ends lost 3 bases and 0 bases, in that order; junction bases with no gene match: 3. The CDR3 length is 15 residues. Germline CDR1 is SNHLY and CDR2 is FYNNEI. CDR3 DNA sequence: TGTGCCAGCAGTGACGGGGGGAGAAGCACAGATACGCAGTATTTT. As protein: CASSDGGRSTDTQYF.

V is TRBV7-9 and J is TRBJ1-2; a weak D match, TRBD1 (6 bases). Germline values: CDR1 SEHNR, CDR2 FQNEAQ (reference sequence). The CDR3 is made up of 16 amino acids. The germline V and J ends were trimmed by 8 bases and 2 bases, with 21 bases remaining between them. The CDR3 nucleotides are TGTGCCAGCGAAGGGGCCACGATACAGGGCAACTATGGCTACACCTTC. Protein product: CASEGATIQGNYGYTF.

The chain employs TRBV6-5 and TRBJ1-5; D is unresolved. Trimming shortened V by 6 bases and J by 5 bases, and 14 bases separated the two germline ends. CDR3 length equals 14 residues. Germline V CDR1 and CDR2: MNHEY, SVGAGI. CDR3 nucleotides: TGTGCCAGCAGATTAAATCGGGGTTATCAGCCCCAGCATTTT. This codes for CASRLNRGYQPQHF.

The V and J genes are TRBV9 and TRBJ2-1, with D perhaps matching TRBD2 (6 bases). The CDR3 is 14 residues long. Germline CDR1 reads SGDLS; CDR2 reads YYNGEE. V gave up 3 bases and J gave up 6 bases, with 13 bases separating them. DNA of the CDR3: TGTGCCAGCAGCGGAACCGGGGGTGGCAATGAGCAGTTCTTC. Translation: CASSGTGGGNEQFF. The full variable domain, completed using reference TRBV9 and TRBJ2-1, is DSGVTQTPKHLITATGQRVTLRCSPRSGDLSVYWYQQSLDQGLQFLIQYYNGEERAKGNILERFSAQQFPDLHSELNLSSLELGDSALYFCASSGTGGGNEQFFGPGTRLTVL.

Note on this clone: Other DNA sequences in the same sample also yield this CDR3. The chain carries TRBV3-1 (or the pseudogene TRBV3-2) and TRBJ1-1, with D maybe TRBD1 (5 bases). The germline gives CDR1 LGHDT, CDR2 YNNKEL (reference sequence). The CDR3 contains 14 residues. Trimming took 8 bases from V and 3 from J, leaving 16 bases between them. CDR3 nucleotide sequence: TGTGCCAGCTCCTGGGGCGGTGGGGACACTGAAGCTTTCTTT. Protein: CASSWGGGDTEAFF.

The V call is TRBV5-1, the J call TRBJ1-1, with 7 bases fitting TRBD1. Germline CDR1 reads SGHRS; CDR2 reads YFSETQ. V lost 2 bases and J lost 0; bases outside the gene matches: 10. This CDR3 has 17 residues. The CDR3 loop is CASSFRGGTAMNTEAFF. The CDR3 bases are TGCGCCAGCAGCTTCCGTGGCGGGACAGCCATGAACACTGAAGCTTTCTTT.

The rearrangement links TRBV5-5 to TRBJ2-1, with 7 nucleotides matching TRBD1. CDR3 length: 15 amino acids. Germline assignment: CDR1 SGHKS and CDR2 YYEKEE (reference sequence). V dropped 4 bases and J dropped 2; count of bases not matched to a gene: 6. CDR3 nucleotides: TGTGCCAGCAGCGCCCGGGACAGAACCTACAATGAGCAGTTCTTC. It encodes CASSARDRTYNEQFF.

This rearrangement joins TRBV2 to TRBJ1-5; 7 positions agree with TRBD1. The CDR3 contains 14 residues. Unmatched junction bases numbered 11, after V lost 8 bases and J lost 7 bases. The germline V gene has CDR1 SNHLY and CDR2 FYNNEI. CDR3 in amino acids: CASQGQREEQPQHF. The CDR3 DNA follows: TGTGCCAGCCAGGGACAGAGAGAAGAACAGCCCCAGCATTTT.

This chain links TRBV19 with TRBJ1-3; D call uncertain. This CDR3 is 15 amino acids long. V lost 5 bases and J lost 0, with 11 bases in between. Germline V gene sequence: CDR1 LNHDA, CDR2 SQIVND (reference sequence). The CDR3 bases are TGTGCCAGTAGTCTTGGGCCCTCCTCTGGAAACACCATATATTTT. Translating it yields CASSLGPSSGNTIYF.

V and J are TRBV28 and TRBJ1-1, with D perhaps matching TRBD1 (5 bases). The germline V gene has CDR1 MDHEN and CDR2 SYDVKM. The CDR3 covers 15 residues. Deletions cut 0 bases from V and 5 bases from J, with 13 bases between. The chain's CDR3 is CASSLWRVRGTEAFF. The CDR3, as DNA: TGTGCCAGCAGTTTATGGAGGGTTCGGGGGACTGAAGCTTTCTTT.

The V gene is TRBV4-3, the J gene TRBJ1-2; 8 positions agree with TRBD1. The J segment lost 1 base and the V segment lost 4 bases, leaving 8 bases of the junction unmatched. Germline CDR1 is LGHNA and CDR2 is YSLEER. This CDR3 contains 16 residues. The DNA for the CDR3 is TGCGCCAGCAGCCGGAGCGGACAGGGTTTTAACTATGGCTACACCTTC. Residues: CASSRSGQGFNYGYTF.

This clone was seen only once. The chain uses TRBV30 and TRBJ2-7; TRBD1 or TRBD2 may be the D gene (5 bases each). The CDR3 runs 12 residues. Germline-derived CDR1 and CDR2 are GTSNPN and SVGIG (reference sequence). The V gene lost 5 bases and the J gene lost 4 bases, with 12 bases spanning the gap. CDR3 sequence (DNA): TGTGCCTGGGGGACGGGTGCTTACGAGCAGTACTTC. Protein product: CAWGTGAYEQYF.

The V call is TRBV7-9, the J call TRBJ2-7; 8 bases are a match to TRBD2. The J segment lost 0 bases and the V segment lost 5 bases, leaving 15 bases of the junction unmatched. Germline CDR1 SEHNR, CDR2 FQNEAQ (reference sequence). The CDR3 length is 18 residues. In DNA, the CDR3 is TGTGCCAGCAGCCCGAATGACGCGGGGGGCTTTAGCTCCTACGAGCAGTACTTC. It translates to CASSPNDAGGFSSYEQYF.

This clone was observed once. This rearrangement joins TRBV6-6 to TRBJ1-2; D possibly corresponds to TRBD1 (6 bases). The V gene lost 6 bases and the J gene lost 7 bases, with 21 bases spanning the gap. Germline V gene data show CDR1 as MNHNY and CDR2 as SVGAGI (reference sequence). CDR3 length: 15 amino acids. CDR3 DNA sequence: TGTGCCAGCAGCAAGGAGACAGGATGGTCCGGTGGCTACACCTTC. Its protein product is CASSKETGWSGGYTF.

The V and J genes are TRBV28 and TRBJ1-3; 8 bases fit TRBD1. This CDR3 contains 14 residues. V lost 6 bases, J lost 7 bases, and 8 bases stayed unmatched. Germline loops: CDR1 MDHEN, CDR2 SYDVKM. In DNA, the CDR3 is TGTGCCAGCAGACAGGGACAGGATGGGAACACCATATATTTT. Protein: CASRQGQDGNTIYF.

The chain employs TRBV3-1 (or the pseudogene TRBV3-2) and TRBJ2-5; 10 nucleotides align to TRBD2. V trimming: 0 bases; J trimming: 1 base; junction bases outside the gene matches: 5. This CDR3 is 17 amino acids long. Per the germline V gene, CDR1 is LGHDT and CDR2 is YNNKEL (reference sequence). The CDR3 DNA sequence: TGTGCCAGCAGCCAAGATCCGACTAGCGGGTTCCAAGAGACCCAGTACTTC. Protein sequence: CASSQDPTSGFQETQYF.

Comments on this clone: At one of its ends the junction is not consistent with the germline gene, which may arise from a read error. The V gene is TRBV4-3, the J gene TRBJ1-4; D is possibly TRBD1 (5 bases). The CDR3 runs 15 residues. The V gene's germline CDR1 is LGHNA and CDR2 YSLEER. CDR3 in DNA: TGCGCCAGCAACCAAGATGTGGGGCAGGATGAAAAACTGTTTTTT. This sequence encodes CASNQDVGQDEKLFF.

The chain recombines TRBV11-2 with TRBJ2-3; TRBD1 agrees at 9 bases. The V and J ends lost 4 bases and 6 bases, in that order; junction bases with no gene match: 8. CDR3 length equals 15 residues. Germline CDR1 reads SGHAT; CDR2 reads FQNNGV. The CDR3 protein is CASSYRDREGDTQYF. CDR3 nucleotides: TGTGCCAGCAGCTACCGGGACAGGGAAGGGGATACGCAGTATTTT.

The rearrangement joins TRBV3-1 (or the pseudogene TRBV3-2) to TRBJ1-2; D might be TRBD1 (5 bases). The CDR3 spans 15 residues. Germline V gene data show CDR1 as LGHDT and CDR2 as YNNKEL (reference sequence). Trimming removed 0 bases from V and 1 base from J, with 9 bases in between. The CDR3: CASSQDGGLNYGYTF. The CDR3 region has the DNA TGTGCCAGCAGCCAAGATGGGGGACTTAACTATGGCTACACCTTC.